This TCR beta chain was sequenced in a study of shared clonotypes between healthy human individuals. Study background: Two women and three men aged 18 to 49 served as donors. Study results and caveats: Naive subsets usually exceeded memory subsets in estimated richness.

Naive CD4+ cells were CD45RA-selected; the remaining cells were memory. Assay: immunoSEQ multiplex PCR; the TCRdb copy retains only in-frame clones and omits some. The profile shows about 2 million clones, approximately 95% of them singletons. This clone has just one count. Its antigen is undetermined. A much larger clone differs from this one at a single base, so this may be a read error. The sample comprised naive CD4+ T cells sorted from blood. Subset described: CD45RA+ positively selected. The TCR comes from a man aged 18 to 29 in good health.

The CDR3 here is CAWERETQYF. Here the CDR3 DNA reads TGTGCCTGGGAGAGGGAGACCCAGTACTTC. This chain joins TRBV30 and TRBJ2-5; D uncertain. CDR3 length equals 10 residues. CDR1 GTSNPN and CDR2 SVGIG come from the germline V gene (reference sequence). V was cut by 5 bases and J by 5 bases, with 6 bases left in between.